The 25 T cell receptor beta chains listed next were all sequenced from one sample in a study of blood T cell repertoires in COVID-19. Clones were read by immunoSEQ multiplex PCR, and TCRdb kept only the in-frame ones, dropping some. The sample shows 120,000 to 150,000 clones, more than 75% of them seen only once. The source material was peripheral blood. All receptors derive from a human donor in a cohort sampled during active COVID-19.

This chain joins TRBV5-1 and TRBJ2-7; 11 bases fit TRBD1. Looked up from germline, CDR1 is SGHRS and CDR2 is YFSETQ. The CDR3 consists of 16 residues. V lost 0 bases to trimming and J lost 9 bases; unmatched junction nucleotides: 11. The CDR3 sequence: CASSLDRTGGDKVQYF. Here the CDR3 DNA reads TGCGCCAGCAGCTTGGATAGGACAGGGGGCGATAAGGTGCAGTACTTC.

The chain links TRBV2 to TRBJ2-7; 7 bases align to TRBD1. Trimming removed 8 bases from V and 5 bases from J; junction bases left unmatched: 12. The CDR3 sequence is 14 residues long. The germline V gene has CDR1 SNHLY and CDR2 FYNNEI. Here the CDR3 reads CASVAGGLRDEQYF. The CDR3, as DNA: TGTGCCAGCGTCGCAGGGGGTCTACGGGACGAGCAGTACTTC.

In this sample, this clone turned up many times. CDR3 sequence (DNA): TGTGCCAGCAGCCCTCGGGGGCTAGCGGGGGAAGAGACCCAGTACTTC. Translated: CASSPRGLAGEETQYF. The chain joins TRBV7-3 to TRBJ2-5; 10 bases are a match to TRBD2. With V trimmed by 5 bases and J by 3 bases, 9 bases remained unmatched. The CDR3 totals 16 residues. Germline values: CDR1 SGHTA, CDR2 FQGTGA.

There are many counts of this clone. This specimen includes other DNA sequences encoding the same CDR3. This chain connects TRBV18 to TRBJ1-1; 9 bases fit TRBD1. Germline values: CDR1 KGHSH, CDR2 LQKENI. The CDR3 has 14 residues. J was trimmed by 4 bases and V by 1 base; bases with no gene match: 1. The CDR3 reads CASSPLGQGTEAFF. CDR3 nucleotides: TGTGCCAGCTCACCACTGGGACAGGGCACTGAAGCTTTCTTT.

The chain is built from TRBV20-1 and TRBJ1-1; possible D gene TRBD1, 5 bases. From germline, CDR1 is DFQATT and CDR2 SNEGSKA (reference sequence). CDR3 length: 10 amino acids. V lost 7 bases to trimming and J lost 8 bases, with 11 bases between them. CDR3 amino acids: CSVPQGEAFF. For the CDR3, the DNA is TGCAGTGTTCCGCAGGGCGAAGCTTTCTTT.

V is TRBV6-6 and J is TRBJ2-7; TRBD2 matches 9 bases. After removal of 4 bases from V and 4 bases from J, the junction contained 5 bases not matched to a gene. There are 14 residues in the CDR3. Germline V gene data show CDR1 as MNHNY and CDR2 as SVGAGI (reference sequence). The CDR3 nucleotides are TGTGCCAGCAGTTCGTCTAGCGGGATGTACGAGCAGTACTTC. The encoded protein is CASSSSSGMYEQYF.

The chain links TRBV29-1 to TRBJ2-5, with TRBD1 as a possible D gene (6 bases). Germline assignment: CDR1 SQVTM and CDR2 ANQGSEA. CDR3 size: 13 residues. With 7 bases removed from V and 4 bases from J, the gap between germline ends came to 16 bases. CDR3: CSATTGWGETQYF. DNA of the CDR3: TGCAGCGCTACGACAGGTTGGGGAGAGACCCAGTACTTC.

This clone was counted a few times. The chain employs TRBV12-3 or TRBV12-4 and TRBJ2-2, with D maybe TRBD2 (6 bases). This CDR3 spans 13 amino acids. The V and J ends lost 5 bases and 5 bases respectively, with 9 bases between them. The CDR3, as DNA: TGTGCCAGCAGTCTGACTAGGACCGGGGAGCTGTTTTTT. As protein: CASSLTRTGELFF.

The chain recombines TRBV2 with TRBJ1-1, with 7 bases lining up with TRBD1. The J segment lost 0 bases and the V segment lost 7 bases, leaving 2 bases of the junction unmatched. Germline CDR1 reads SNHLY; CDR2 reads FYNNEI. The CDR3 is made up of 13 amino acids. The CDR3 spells CASKGQVNTEAFF. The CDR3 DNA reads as TGTGCCAGCAAAGGACAGGTGAACACTGAAGCTTTCTTT.

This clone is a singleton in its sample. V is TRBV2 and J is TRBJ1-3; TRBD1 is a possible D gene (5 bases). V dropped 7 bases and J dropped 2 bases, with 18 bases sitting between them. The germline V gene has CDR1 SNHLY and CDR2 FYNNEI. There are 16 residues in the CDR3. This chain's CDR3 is CASNNPQGYAGNTIYF. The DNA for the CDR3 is TGTGCCAGCAACAACCCCCAGGGCTATGCTGGAAACACCATATATTTT.

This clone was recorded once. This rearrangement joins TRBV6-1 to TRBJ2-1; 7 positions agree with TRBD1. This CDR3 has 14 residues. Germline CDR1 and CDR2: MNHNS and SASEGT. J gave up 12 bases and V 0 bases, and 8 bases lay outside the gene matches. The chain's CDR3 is CASSEASQRDRQFF. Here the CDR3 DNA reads TGTGCCAGCAGTGAAGCGTCCCAACGGGACAGGCAGTTCTTC.

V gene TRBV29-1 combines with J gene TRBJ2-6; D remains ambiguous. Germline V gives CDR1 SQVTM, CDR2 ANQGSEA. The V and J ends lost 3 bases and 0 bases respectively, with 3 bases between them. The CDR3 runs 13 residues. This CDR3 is CSVDSSGANVLTF. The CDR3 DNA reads TGCAGCGTTGACAGCTCTGGGGCCAACGTCCTGACTTTC. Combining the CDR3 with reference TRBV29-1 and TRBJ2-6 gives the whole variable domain SAVISQKPSRDICQRGTSLTIQCQVDSQVTMMFWYRQQPGQSLTLIATANQGSEATYESGFVIDKFPISRPNLTFSTLTVSNMSPEDSSIYLCSVDSSGANVLTFGAGSRLTVL.

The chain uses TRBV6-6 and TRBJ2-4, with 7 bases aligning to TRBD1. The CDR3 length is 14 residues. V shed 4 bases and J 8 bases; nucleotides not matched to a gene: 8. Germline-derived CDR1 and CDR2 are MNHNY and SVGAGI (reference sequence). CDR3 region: CASSSTDRVDIQYF. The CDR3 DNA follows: TGTGCCAGCAGTTCCACAGACAGGGTGGACATTCAGTACTTC.

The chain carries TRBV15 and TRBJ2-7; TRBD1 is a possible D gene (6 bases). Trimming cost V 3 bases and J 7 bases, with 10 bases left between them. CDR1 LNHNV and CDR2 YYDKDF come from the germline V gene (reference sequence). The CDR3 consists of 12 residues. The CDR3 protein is CATSSTGNEQYF. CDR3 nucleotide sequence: TGTGCCACCAGCAGTACAGGGAATGAGCAGTACTTC.

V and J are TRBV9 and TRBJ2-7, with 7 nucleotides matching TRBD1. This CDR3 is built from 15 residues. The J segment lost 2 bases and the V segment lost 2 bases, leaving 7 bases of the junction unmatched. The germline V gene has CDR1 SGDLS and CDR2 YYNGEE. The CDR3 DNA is TGTGCCAGCAGCGTCGCACAGGGGCTGCCCTACGAGCAGTACTTC. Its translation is CASSVAQGLPYEQYF.

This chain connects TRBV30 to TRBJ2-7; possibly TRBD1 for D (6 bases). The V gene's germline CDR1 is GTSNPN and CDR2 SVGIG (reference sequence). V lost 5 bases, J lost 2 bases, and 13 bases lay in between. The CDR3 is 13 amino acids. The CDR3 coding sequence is TGTGCCTGGTCCGGGACACGGACCTACGAGCAGTACTTC. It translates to CAWSGTRTYEQYF.

CDR3 residues: CASSLNAQRQYF. The CDR3 DNA is TGTGCCAGCAGCCTCAATGCACAGAGGCAGTACTTC. This sequence joins TRBV5-4 and TRBJ2-7; no reliable D call. Trimming took off 4 bases at V and 9 bases at J, with 14 bases between the two ends. The CDR3 loop spans 12 amino acids. Germline V gene sequence: CDR1 SGHNT, CDR2 YYREEE (reference sequence).

The CDR3 DNA sequence: TGTGCCAGCAGTTCCGGGACTACCTTCTACGAGCAGTACTTC. It is translated as CASSSGTTFYEQYF. This chain links TRBV28 with TRBJ2-7; 7 bases agree with TRBD2. Germline assignment: CDR1 MDHEN and CDR2 SYDVKM. Trimming took 4 bases from V and 3 from J; bases not matched to a gene: 6. This CDR3 region has 14 residues.

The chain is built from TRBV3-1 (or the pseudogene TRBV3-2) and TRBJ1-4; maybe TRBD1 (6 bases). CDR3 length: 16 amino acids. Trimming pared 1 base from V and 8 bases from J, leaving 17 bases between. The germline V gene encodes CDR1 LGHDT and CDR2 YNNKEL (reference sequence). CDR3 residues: CASSQALGGRREKLFF. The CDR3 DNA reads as TGTGCCAGCAGCCAAGCCCTCGGGGGGCGAAGAGAAAAACTGTTTTTT.

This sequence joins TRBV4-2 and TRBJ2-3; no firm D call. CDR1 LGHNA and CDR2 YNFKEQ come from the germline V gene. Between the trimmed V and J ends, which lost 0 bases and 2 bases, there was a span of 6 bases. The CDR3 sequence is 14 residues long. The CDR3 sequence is CASSQESYTDTQYF. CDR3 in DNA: TGTGCCAGCAGCCAAGAGTCCTACACAGATACGCAGTATTTT.

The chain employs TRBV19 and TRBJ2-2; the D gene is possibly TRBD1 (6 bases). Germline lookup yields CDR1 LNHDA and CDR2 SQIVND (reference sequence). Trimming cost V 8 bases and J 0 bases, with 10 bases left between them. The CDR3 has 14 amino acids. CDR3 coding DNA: TGTGCCAGTCGACAGGTTACGAACACCGGGGAGCTGTTTTTT. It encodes CASRQVTNTGELFF.

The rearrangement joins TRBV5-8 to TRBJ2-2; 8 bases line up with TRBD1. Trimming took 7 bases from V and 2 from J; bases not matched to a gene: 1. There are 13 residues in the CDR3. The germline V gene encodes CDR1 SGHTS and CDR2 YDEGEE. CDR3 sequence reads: CASDRGNTGELFF. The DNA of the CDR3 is TGTGCCAGCGACAGGGGCAACACCGGGGAGCTGTTTTTT.

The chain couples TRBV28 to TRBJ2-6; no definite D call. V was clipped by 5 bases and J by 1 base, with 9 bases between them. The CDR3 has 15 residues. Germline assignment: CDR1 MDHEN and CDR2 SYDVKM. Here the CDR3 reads CASSAMWSGANVLTF. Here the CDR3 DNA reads TGTGCCAGCAGTGCTATGTGGTCTGGGGCCAACGTCCTGACTTTC.

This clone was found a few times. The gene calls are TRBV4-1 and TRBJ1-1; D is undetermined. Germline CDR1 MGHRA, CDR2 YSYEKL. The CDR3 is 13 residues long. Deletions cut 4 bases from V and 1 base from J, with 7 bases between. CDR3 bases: TGCGCCAGCAGCCTTCGGGAGAACACTGAAGCTTTCTTT. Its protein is CASSLRENTEAFF.

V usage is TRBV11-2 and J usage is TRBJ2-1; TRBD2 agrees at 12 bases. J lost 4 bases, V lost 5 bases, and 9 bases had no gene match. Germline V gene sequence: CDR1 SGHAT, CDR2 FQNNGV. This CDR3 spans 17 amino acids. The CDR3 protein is CASSKVPSGGEYNEQFF. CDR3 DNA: TGTGCCAGCAGCAAGGTCCCTAGCGGGGGGGAATACAATGAGCAGTTCTTC.